This entry concerns a single TCR beta chain. The record originates from a study of naive CD8 T cells in extremely preterm neonates. The CDR3 is 14 amino acids. Trimming shortened V by 3 bases and J by 5 bases, and 13 bases separated the two germline ends. CDR1 and CDR2 (germline): MNHEY, SMNVEV (reference sequence). Profiling relied on immunoSEQ multiplex PCR, and the TCRdb table lists in-frame clones only, not all of them. The profile shows fewer than 6,500 clones, about 97% of them singletons. Source material: naive CD8+ T cells from blood. The V call is TRBV27, the J call TRBJ1-1; D is possibly TRBD1 (5 bases). The clonotype was recovered from a human donor in good health. This CDR3 reads CASSFKGIGTEAFF. The DNA of the CDR3 is TGTGCCAGCAGTTTCAAGGGGATTGGGACTGAAGCTTTCTTT.